Shown below are 12 T cell receptor beta chains from a single sample sequenced in a study of immune characterization of retroperitoneal liposarcoma. Each CDR3 protein is one row after TCRdb ran MiXCR on the PCR reads. The table lists about 10,000 distinct CDR3 sequences, 37% of them singletons. Sequencing was carried out using tumor tissue. These receptors were taken from a male donor with retroperitoneal liposarcoma.

This clonotype was counted a few times. The junction and the germline gene differ at one end; a read error may be behind it. This chain joins TRBV7-8 and TRBJ2-2; 8 bases agree with TRBD2. CDR1 is SGHVS and CDR2 is FQNEAQ in the germline V gene. The CDR3 has 16 residues. DNA for the CDR3: TGTACCAGCAGCTTATTTACGGGAGGGGGGCCCGGGGAGCTGTTTTTT. This gives the protein CTSSLFTGGGPGELFF.

The V call is TRBV7-3, the J call TRBJ2-1; 7 positions match TRBD1. Trimming removed 0 bases from V and 3 bases from J; junction bases left unmatched: 2. The CDR3 loop spans 15 amino acids. CDR1 and CDR2 (germline): SGHTA, FQGTGA. CDR3 sequence: CASSLTGTDYNEQFF. The CDR3 DNA follows: TGTGCCAGCAGCTTAACAGGGACAGACTACAATGAGCAGTTCTTC. Filled out from reference TRBV7-3 and TRBJ2-1, the complete variable domain reads GAGVSQTPSNKVTEKGKYVELRCDPISGHTALYWYRQSLGQGPEFLIYFQGTGAADDSGLPNDRFFAVRPEGSVSTLKIQRTERGDSAVYLCASSLTGTDYNEQFFGPGTRLTVL.

This clonotype was recorded a few times. The chain recombines TRBV6-1 with TRBJ1-1, with D perhaps TRBD1 (5 bases). Germline V CDR1 and CDR2: MNHNS, SASEGT. Trimming cost V 4 bases and J 4 bases, with 16 bases left between them. The CDR3 has 15 residues. As DNA, the CDR3 is TGTGCCAGCAGTGCCCGAACAGGTTCGGCCACTGAAGCTTTCTTT. Translating it yields CASSARTGSATEAFF.

There are a few counts of this clonotype. The V call is TRBV7-6, the J call TRBJ2-3; D not certain. The CDR3 is 14 amino acids. Germline V CDR1 and CDR2: SGHVS, FNYEAQ. The V end was cut by 2 bases, the J end by 2 bases, with 8 bases between. CDR3 in amino acids: CASSLIGATDTQYF. The CDR3 bases are TGTGCCAGCAGCTTAATCGGAGCCACAGATACGCAGTATTTT.

This clonotype was seen only a few times. V is TRBV6-5 and J is TRBJ2-5, with no clear D. The assigned J gene may be wrong: the sequence end matches TRBJ2-1 better. This CDR3 comprises 12 residues. Per the germline V gene, CDR1 is MNHEY and CDR2 is SVGAGI. CDR3 coding DNA: TGTGCCAGCAGTTACCTTGGAAATGAGCAGTTCTTC. Its protein product is CASSYLGNEQFF.

The chain combines TRBV6-1 with TRBJ2-7; D is uncertain. The V gene's germline CDR1 is MNHNS and CDR2 SASEGT. Trimming pared 5 bases from V and 3 bases from J, leaving 11 bases between. The length of the CDR3 is 13 residues. CDR3 sequence reads: CASSSRTHYEQYF. For the CDR3, the DNA is TGTGCCAGCAGTTCTCGGACCCACTACGAGCAGTACTTC.

The chain's CDR3 is CASTDLGGGARGYEQFF. CDR3 nucleotide sequence: TGTGCCAGCACCGACCTAGGGGGGGGGGCTCGAGGCTACGAGCAGTTCTTC. V and J are TRBV6-1 and TRBJ2-1; tentatively, D is TRBD2 (7 bases). Per germline, CDR1 MNHNS and CDR2 SASEGT. V was cut by 7 bases and J by 10 bases, with 29 bases left in between. This CDR3 has 17 amino acids.

V and J are TRBV11-3 and TRBJ2-5; 11 bases fit TRBD2. Gene TRBJ2-7 matches the end of the DNA better, so the J call may be wrong. Looked up from germline, CDR1 is SGHNT and CDR2 is YENEEA. The CDR3 consists of 17 residues. Here the CDR3 DNA reads TGTGCCAGCAGCTTAAGCGGGCTAGCGGGAGGCGCCTACGAGCAGTACTTC. It is translated as CASSLSGLAGGAYEQYF.

This clonotype was detected ten times or more. The chain has TRBV6-1 and TRBJ2-1; 9 bases are shared with TRBD2. Near its end, the DNA agrees better with TRBJ2-7, so the J call may be wrong. Germline V gene data show CDR1 as MNHNS and CDR2 as SASEGT. The CDR3 is made up of 15 amino acids. The CDR3 is CASSEFSGSSYEQYF. The CDR3 region has the DNA TGTGCCAGCAGTGAATTTAGCGGGAGCTCCTACGAGCAGTACTTC.

The rearrangement uses TRBV6-2 or TRBV6-3 and TRBJ2-1, with a possible D match to TRBD1 (5 bases). V lost 7 bases to trimming and J lost 5 bases, with 15 bases between them. The CDR3 extends over 14 amino acids. Germline lookup yields CDR1 MNHEY and CDR2 SVGEGT. The DNA of the CDR3 is TGTGCCAGCACTCCTTGGAGCAGGGACAATGAGCAGTTCTTC. This encodes CASTPWSRDNEQFF.

In regard to this clonotype: One end of the junction does not line up with germline, which may come from a read error. V and J are TRBV25-1 and TRBJ2-4, with D hard to call. Germline CDR1 reads MGHDK; CDR2 reads SYGVNS. This CDR3 region has 12 residues. CDR3 residues: CVSSEGRLEQYF. CDR3 in DNA: TGTGTCAGCAGTGAAGGTCGGCTTGAGCAGTACTTC.

The rearrangement links TRBV12-3 or TRBV12-4 to TRBJ2-1, with D possibly being TRBD1 (6 bases). This CDR3 comprises 14 residues. Trimming removed 6 bases at V and 10 bases at J, with 19 bases between. The CDR3 region is CASRPSDRPYEQFF. The CDR3 DNA reads as TGTGCCAGCAGACCTTCGGACAGACCCTACGAGCAGTTCTTC.